This T cell receptor beta chain was sequenced during a study of tumor and adjacent non-tumor tissue in lung cancer. Study-wide background: Samples averaged approximately 3.9 million productive TCRbeta reads each.

A modified ARM-PCR protocol with three rounds of nested PCR amplified TCRbeta. One entry per CDR3 protein results from TCRdb running MiXCR on the multiplex PCR reads. The data contain approximately 90,000 distinct CDR3 sequences, roughly 62% of them singletons. A note on this clonotype: A junction boundary mismatches the germline segment, possibly from a read error.

This sample's RNA came from whole unsorted tissue. CDR3 length equals 13 residues. Germline loops: CDR1 MDHEN, CDR2 SYDVKM. The sequenced sample was lung tumor tissue. This chain connects TRBV28 to TRBJ1-2; no definite D call. The origin of this receptor is a man between 65 and 85 years old with non-small cell lung cancer. The CDR3 reads CTSSRRQPRGYTF. Here the CDR3 DNA reads TGTACCAGTAGTCGGAGGCAACCTAGGGGCTACACCTTC.